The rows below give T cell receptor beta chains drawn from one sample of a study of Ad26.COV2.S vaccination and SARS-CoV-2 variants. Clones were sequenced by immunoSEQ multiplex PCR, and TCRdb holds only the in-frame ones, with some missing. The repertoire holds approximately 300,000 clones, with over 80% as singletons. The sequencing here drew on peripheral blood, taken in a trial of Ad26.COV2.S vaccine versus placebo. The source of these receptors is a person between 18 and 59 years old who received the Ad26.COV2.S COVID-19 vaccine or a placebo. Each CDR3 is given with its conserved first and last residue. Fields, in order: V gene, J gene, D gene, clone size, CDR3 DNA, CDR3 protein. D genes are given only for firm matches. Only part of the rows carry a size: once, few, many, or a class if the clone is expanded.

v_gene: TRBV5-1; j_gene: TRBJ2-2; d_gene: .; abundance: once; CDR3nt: TGCGCCAGCAGCTTGTCCCGACGGCCTACCGGGGAGCTGTTTTTT; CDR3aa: CASSLSRRPTGELFF
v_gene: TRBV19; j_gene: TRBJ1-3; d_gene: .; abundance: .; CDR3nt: TGTGCCAGTAGTATGGGCCATGCGGGCTCTGGAAACACCATATATTTT; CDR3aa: CASSMGHAGSGNTIYF
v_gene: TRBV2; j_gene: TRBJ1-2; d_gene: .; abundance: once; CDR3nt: TGTGCCAGCAGTTCTAACAGGGACCCCAACTATGGCTACACCTTC; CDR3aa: CASSSNRDPNYGYTF
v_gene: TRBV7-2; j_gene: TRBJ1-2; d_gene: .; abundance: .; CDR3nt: TGTGCCAGCAGCTTACCCGAGGGTGGCTACACCTTC; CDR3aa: CASSLPEGGYTF
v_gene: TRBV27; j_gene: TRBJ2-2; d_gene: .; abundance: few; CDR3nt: TGTGCCAGCAGTTTACTGAGGGGGTATAAGGACACCGGGGAGCTGTTTTTT; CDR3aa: CASSLLRGYKDTGELFF
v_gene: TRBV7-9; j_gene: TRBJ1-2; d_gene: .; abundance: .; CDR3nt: TGTGCCAGCAGCAAGGGACACCAAGCTAACTATGGCTACACCTTC; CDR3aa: CASSKGHQANYGYTF
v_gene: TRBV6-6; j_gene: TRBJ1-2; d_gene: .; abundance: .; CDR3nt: TGTGCCAGCAGTTCAGACAGAACCTATGGCTACACCTTC; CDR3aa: CASSSDRTYGYTF
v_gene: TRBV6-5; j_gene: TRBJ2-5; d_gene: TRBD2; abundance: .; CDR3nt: TGTGCCAGCGGTTGGACTAGCGGGTCCACGGGGACCCAGTACTTC; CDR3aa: CASGWTSGSTGTQYF
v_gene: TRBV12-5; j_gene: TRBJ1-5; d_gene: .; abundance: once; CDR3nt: TGTGCTAGTGGCTTTCAGGATAATCAGCCCCAGCATTTT; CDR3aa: CASGFQDNQPQHF
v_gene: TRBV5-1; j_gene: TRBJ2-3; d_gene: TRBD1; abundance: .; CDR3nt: TGCGCCAGCAGCCCGGGACAGGGGGTAGATACGCAGTATTTT; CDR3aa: CASSPGQGVDTQYF
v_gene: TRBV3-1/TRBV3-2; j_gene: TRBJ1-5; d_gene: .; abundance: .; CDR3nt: TGTGCCAGCAGCCAAGATAGGCCAGGGAGTGGTCAGCCCCAGCATTTT; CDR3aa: CASSQDRPGSGQPQHF
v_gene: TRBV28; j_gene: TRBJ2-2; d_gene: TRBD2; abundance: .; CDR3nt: TGTGCCAGCAGTTTTAACGGGGGGGCGGACGGGGAGCTGTTTTTT; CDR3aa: CASSFNGGADGELFF
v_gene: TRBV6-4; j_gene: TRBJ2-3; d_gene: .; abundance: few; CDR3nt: TGTGCCAGCAGTACAACGGGGGGCGAGGCAGATACGCAGTATTTT; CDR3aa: CASSTTGGEADTQYF
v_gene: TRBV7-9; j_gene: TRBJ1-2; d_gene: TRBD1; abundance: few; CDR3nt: TGTGCCAGCAGTTTTGGCCTAACAGGGGGAGAAGGCTACACCTTC; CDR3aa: CASSFGLTGGEGYTF
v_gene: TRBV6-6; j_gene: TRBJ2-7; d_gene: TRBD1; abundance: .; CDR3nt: TGTGCCAGCGGAAGGGGGCCAGTTGTGTACGAGCAGTACTTC; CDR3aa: CASGRGPVVYEQYF
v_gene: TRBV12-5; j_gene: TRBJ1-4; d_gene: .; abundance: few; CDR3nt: TGTGCTAGTGGTTCGGGGACAAATGAAAAACTGTTTTTT; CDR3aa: CASGSGTNEKLFF
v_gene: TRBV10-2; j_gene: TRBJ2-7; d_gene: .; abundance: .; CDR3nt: TGCGCCAGCAAGGAGCCGGCGGCCTACGAGCAGTACTTC; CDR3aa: CASKEPAAYEQYF
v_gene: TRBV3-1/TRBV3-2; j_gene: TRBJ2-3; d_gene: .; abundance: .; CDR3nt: TGTGCCAGCAGCCGCCGGGTCGGGGGTCGAGATACGCAGTATTTT; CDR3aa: CASSRRVGGRDTQYF
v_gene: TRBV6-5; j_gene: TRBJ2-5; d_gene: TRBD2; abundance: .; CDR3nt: TGTGCCAGCAGCCTTAGCGGGGGGGCTTCGGAGACCCAGTACTTC; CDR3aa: CASSLSGGASETQYF
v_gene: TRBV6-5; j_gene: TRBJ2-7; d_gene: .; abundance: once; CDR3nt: TGTGCCAGCAGTTACTCCCTCGGCAGGGGATCCTACGAGCAGTACTTC; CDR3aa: CASSYSLGRGSYEQYF
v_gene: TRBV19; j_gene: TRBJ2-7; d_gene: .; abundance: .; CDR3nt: TGTGCCAGTAGTATTTCTACGGGGAACTACGAGCAGTACTTC; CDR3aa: CASSISTGNYEQYF
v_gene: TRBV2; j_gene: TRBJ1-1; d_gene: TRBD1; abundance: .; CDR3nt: TGTGCCAGCAGTTCTCCCTCCGGGACAGGGAGCACTGAAGCTTTCTTT; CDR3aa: CASSSPSGTGSTEAFF
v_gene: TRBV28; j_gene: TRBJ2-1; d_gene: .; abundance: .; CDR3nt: TGTGCCATCAGACCGGGACCTCTAGATCGAAATGAGCAGTTCTTC; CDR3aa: CAIRPGPLDRNEQFF
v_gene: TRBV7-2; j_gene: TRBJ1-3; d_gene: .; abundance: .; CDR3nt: TGTGCCAGCAGCTTAGGGAGCTCTGGAAACACCATATATTTT; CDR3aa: CASSLGSSGNTIYF
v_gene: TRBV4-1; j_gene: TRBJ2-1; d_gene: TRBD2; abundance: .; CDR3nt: TGCGCCAGCAGCCAATTTAGCGGGGGGGCCGGGCATGAGCAGTTCTTC; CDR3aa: CASSQFSGGAGHEQFF